This is a list of T cell receptor beta chains from one sample in a study of cytomegalovirus exposure and HLA in healthy donors. Generated by immunoSEQ multiplex PCR, the TCRdb table keeps only in-frame clones and is missing some. The table includes 120,000 or so clones, under 12% detected once. The specimen sequenced was PBMCs. The receptors shown here come from a woman between 18 and 29 years old in good health and CMV-seropositive. CDR3s include the opening cysteine and the closing phenylalanine or tryptophan. D genes are given only for firm matches. Not every row has a clone size; where given, it reads once, few, many or a size class.

>TRBV28|-|TRBJ2-7|TRBD1
CASSSIQGDATF
TGTGCCAGCAGTTCAATCCAGGGGGATGCCACCTTC
>TRBV19|-|TRBJ1-1|TRBD1
CATQAGQWTEAFF
TGTGCCACCCAGGCGGGACAGTGGACTGAAGCTTTCTTT
>TRBV7-9|few|TRBJ2-5|TRBD1
CASSLGTGGQAQYF
TGTGCCAGCAGCTTAGGCACAGGGGGACAGGCCCAGTACTTC
>TRBV5-4|-|TRBJ2-3|TRBD1
CASSLTGGWTDTQYF
TGTGCCAGCAGCCTGACAGGGGGATGGACAGATACGCAGTATTTT
>TRBV5-6|few|TRBJ2-7|-
CASSPGSSYEQYF
TGTGCCAGCAGCCCCGGGAGCTCCTACGAGCAGTACTTC
>TRBV10-1|-|TRBJ2-1|-
CASSDTTGNEQFF
TGCGCCAGCAGCGATACCACAGGTAATGAGCAGTTCTTC
>TRBV18|few|TRBJ1-1|-
CASSPQGRGLTEAFF
TGTGCCAGCTCACCACAAGGCAGGGGTTTGACTGAAGCTTTCTTT
>TRBV11-2|-|TRBJ2-2|-
CASSLDPSAGELFF
TGTGCCAGCAGCTTAGATCCTAGCGCCGGGGAGCTGTTTTTT
>TRBV9|-|TRBJ2-2|-
CASSVRGAGGGELFF
TGTGCCAGCAGCGTACGGGGGGCTGGTGGCGGGGAGCTGTTTTTT
>TRBV28|-|TRBJ2-1|TRBD1
CATRTGGGNEQFF
TGTGCCACCAGGACAGGGGGGGGCAATGAGCAGTTCTTC
>TRBV9|-|TRBJ2-1|-
CASSAVGHPYGEQFF
TGTGCCAGCAGCGCCGTTGGGCATCCCTACGGTGAGCAGTTCTTC
>TRBV6-1|few|TRBJ1-2|TRBD1
CASRPGTGYGYTF
TGTGCCAGCAGACCCGGGACAGGGTATGGCTACACCTTC
>TRBV20-1|few|TRBJ1-1|TRBD1
CSARDHRGAFF
TGCAGTGCTAGAGATCACAGGGGGGCTTTCTTT
>TRBV5-1|few|TRBJ2-5|TRBD2
CASSFTGTSLETQYF
TGCGCCAGCAGCTTTACCGGGACTAGTTTAGAGACCCAGTACTTC
>TRBV10-3|few|TRBJ2-1|TRBD2
CAISESGTSGMVQFF
TGTGCCATCAGTGAGTCGGGGACTAGCGGGATGGTGCAGTTCTTC
>TRBV6-5|-|TRBJ1-2|-
CATRYSGGYTF
TGTGCCACCCGGTACAGTGGAGGCTACACCTTC
>TRBV30|few|TRBJ1-1|-
CAWHSGVGNTEAFF
TGTGCCTGGCATTCGGGGGTGGGGAACACTGAAGCTTTCTTT
>TRBV6-1|few|TRBJ2-1|-
CASRKLVGYNEQFF
TGTGCCAGCAGGAAACTAGTTGGGTACAATGAGCAGTTCTTC
>TRBV5-6|few|TRBJ2-7|TRBD1
CASSFNRGFSYEQYF
TGTGCCAGCAGCTTTAACAGGGGGTTCTCCTACGAGCAGTACTTC
>TRBV6-5|-|TRBJ2-4|-
CASRSGEDRNIQYF
TGTGCCAGCAGGTCGGGTGAGGATAGAAACATTCAGTACTTC
>TRBV30|-|TRBJ2-3|TRBD2
CAWSVGGSGSDTQYF
TGTGCCTGGAGTGTCGGGGGTAGCGGGAGCGATACGCAGTATTTT
>TRBV9|-|TRBJ2-5|-
CASSFSGSSTQETQYF
TGTGCCAGCAGCTTCAGCGGTTCTAGTACCCAAGAGACCCAGTACTTC
>TRBV9|few|TRBJ2-3|-
CASSVQGLSTDTQYF
TGTGCCAGCAGCGTACAGGGCCTTAGCACAGATACGCAGTATTTT
>TRBV14|few|TRBJ2-1|-
CASSLQFGFEQFF
TGTGCCAGCAGCCTTCAATTCGGGTTTGAGCAGTTCTTC
>TRBV30|-|TRBJ1-1|-
CAWSVYRENTEAFF
TGTGCCTGGAGTGTATACAGGGAGAACACTGAAGCTTTCTTT
>TRBV6-6|-|TRBJ1-5|TRBD1
CASVPGGDFQPQHF
TGTGCCAGCGTCCCAGGGGGCGATTTTCAGCCCCAGCATTTT
>TRBV9|-|TRBJ1-4|TRBD1
CASSSGTGVEKLFF
TGTGCCAGCAGCTCCGGGACAGGGGTCGAAAAACTGTTTTTT
>TRBV7-3|-|TRBJ2-3|-
CASSSPTDTQYF
TGTGCCAGCAGCTCCCCCACAGATACGCAATATTTT
>TRBV5-4|-|TRBJ2-5|TRBD2
CASSSGLAGVKETQYF
TGTGCCAGCAGCTCGGGACTAGCGGGAGTCAAGGAGACCCAGTACTTC
>TRBV14|-|TRBJ2-1|-
CASSPTIYQGNNEQFF
TGTGCCAGCAGCCCAACGATTTATCAGGGAAACAATGAGCAGTTCTTC
>TRBV6-1|few|TRBJ1-1|TRBD1
CASRIGTENTEAFF
TGTGCCAGCAGGATAGGGACAGAGAACACTGAAGCTTTCTTT
>TRBV4-1|-|TRBJ2-7|-
CASSPGLFYEQYF
TGCGCCAGCAGCCCGGGACTCTTCTACGAGCAGTACTTC
>TRBV6-5|-|TRBJ1-1|-
CASLPLNTEAFF
TGTGCCAGCCTCCCTTTGAACACTGAAGCTTTCTTT
>TRBV19|-|TRBJ2-2|-
CASTRVVLAGPTGELFF
TGTGCCAGTACTCGGGTGGTTTTGGCAGGGCCCACCGGGGAGCTGTTTTTT
>TRBV6-1|few|TRBJ1-4|TRBD1
CASSRQGDEKLFF
TGTGCCAGCAGCCGACAGGGGGACGAAAAACTGTTTTTT
>TRBV29-1|-|TRBJ2-3|TRBD1
CSVPVTGTDTDTQYF
TGCAGCGTTCCTGTGACAGGGACCGACACAGATACGCAGTATTTT
>TRBV4-1|-|TRBJ1-1|-
CARGGHSNTEAFF
TGCGCCAGAGGGGGACACTCGAACACTGAAGCTTTCTTT
>TRBV5-1|few|TRBJ1-1|TRBD1
CASSLYPRDRGNTEAFF
TGCGCCAGCAGCTTATATCCCCGGGACAGGGGGAACACTGAAGCTTTCTTT
>TRBV19|-|TRBJ1-1|TRBD1
CASSGTGFEAFF
TGTGCCAGTTCCGGGACAGGGTTTGAAGCTTTCTTT
>TRBV28|-|TRBJ1-2|TRBD1
CASSEGQGSYGYTF
TGTGCCAGCAGTGAGGGACAGGGGTCCTATGGCTACACCTTC
>TRBV6-5|few|TRBJ2-1|TRBD2
CASSPDWAGGGEQFF
TGTGCCAGCAGCCCCGACTGGGCGGGGGGAGGTGAGCAGTTCTTC
>TRBV6-5|-|TRBJ1-2|-
CASSYGPGFNYGYTF
TGTGCCAGCAGTTACGGCCCAGGGTTTAACTATGGCTACACCTTC
>TRBV19|few|TRBJ1-2|TRBD1
CASSLGQGRGSYTF
TGTGCCAGTAGTTTGGGACAGGGACGGGGTAGCTACACCTTC